Presented here are 20 T cell receptor beta chains from one specimen sequenced in a study of tumor-infiltrating lymphocytes in glioblastoma multiforme (dated by TCRdb to about 2017). TCRdb names Illumina HiSeq 2500 as the instrument used. A modified ARM-PCR protocol with multiple V-beta primers and a C-beta primer was used to build TCRB libraries from RNA via three nested multiplex PCR rounds. TCRdb itself trimmed the public reads at Q25 with fastp, ran MiXCR and retained productive beta chains. Each entry is one CDR3 protein sequence, shown with its most common DNA and genes. This sample is represented by about 13,000 distinct CDR3 sequences; approximately 70% of them were singletons. About 30% of the sample is held by the ten biggest clonotypes. Sequencing was performed on brain tumor tissue. These receptors were obtained from a male donor with glioblastoma.

The rearrangement joins TRBV11-2 to TRBJ2-6; D remains ambiguous. Trimming took 1 base from V and 0 from J, leaving 13 bases between them. This CDR3 has 18 amino acids. Germline CDR1 reads SGHAT; CDR2 reads FQNNGV. CDR3 residues: CASSLVTDSFSGANVLTF. As DNA, the CDR3 is TGTGCCAGCAGCTTAGTCACAGACTCCTTCTCTGGGGCCAACGTCCTGACTTTC.

Notes on this clonotype: One junction end does not reproduce the germline sequence, and a read error may be involved. This rearrangement joins TRBV20-1 to TRBJ2-7; D is undetermined. This CDR3 region has 12 residues. Germline V gene sequence: CDR1 DFQATT, CDR2 SNEGSKA (reference sequence). Here the CDR3 reads CSPNDQGYEQCF. The CDR3 DNA reads TGCAGTCCTAACGATCAAGGCTACGAGCAGTGCTTC.

This clonotype showed up many times. The J gene is TRBJ2-3, the V gene TRBV28, with 10 bases identical to TRBD2. Germline loops: CDR1 MDHEN, CDR2 SYDVKM. Trimming removed 4 bases from V and 0 bases from J; junction bases left unmatched: 4. The CDR3 has 16 residues. The CDR3 bases are TGTGCCAGCAGTTCGCTGACTAGCGGGAGCACAGATACGCAGTATTTT. Residues: CASSSLTSGSTDTQYF.

This rearrangement joins TRBV20-1 to TRBJ2-3; 7 bases line up with TRBD1. Trimming removed 6 bases from V and 13 bases from J; junction bases left unmatched: 22. Per the germline V gene, CDR1 is DFQATT and CDR2 is SNEGSKA (reference sequence). The CDR3 spans 15 residues. DNA for the CDR3: TGCAGTGCCAGGACCGAGAGGGGGCGCACAGACACGAAGTATTTT. It translates to CSARTERGRTDTKYF.

A note on this clonotype: At one end the junction does not follow the germline gene, possibly because of a read error. The chain has TRBV7-6 and TRBJ2-1; TRBD1 matches 7 bases. Germline V gene sequence: CDR1 SGHVS, CDR2 FNYEAQ. The CDR3 totals 16 residues. The CDR3 loop is CASSSMTGSSYNEQFF. CDR3 DNA: TGTGCCAGCAGCTCGATGACAGGGAGCTCCTATAATGAGCAGTTCTTC.

For this clonotype: The junction and the germline gene differ at one end; a read error may be behind it. CDR3 nucleotide sequence: TGCAGTGCCAGGGCATTAGCGGGAGTTCACGAGCGGTACTTC. Its translation is CSARALAGVHERYF. V usage is TRBV20-1 and J usage is TRBJ2-7; 9 bases agree with TRBD2. This CDR3 spans 14 amino acids. Germline-derived CDR1 and CDR2 are DFQATT and SNEGSKA (reference sequence).

This clonotype was counted ten times or more. This sequence joins TRBV28 and TRBJ2-1; TRBD2 matches at 10 bases. From germline, CDR1 is MDHEN and CDR2 SYDVKM. After removal of 7 bases from V and 7 bases from J, the junction contained 10 bases not matched to a gene. The CDR3 is 15 residues long. The CDR3 spells CASNLLAGLRNEQFF. For the CDR3, the DNA is TGTGCCAGCAATCTACTAGCGGGATTGAGGAATGAGCAGTTCTTC.

This clonotype was detected only a few times. This sequence joins TRBV11-2 and TRBJ1-1; D is ambiguous. The CDR3 covers 14 residues. CDR1 is SGHAT, CDR2 FQNNGV, per germline. Deletions cut 4 bases from V and 3 bases from J, with 12 bases between. The CDR3, as DNA: TGTGCCAGCAGCTCCCTCGGTCGACACACTGAAGCTTTCTTT. Its translation is CASSSLGRHTEAFF.

Sample share makes this clonotype medium-sized. The J gene is TRBJ2-7, the V gene TRBV20-1, with 7 bases identical to TRBD1. The CDR3 covers 13 residues. With 4 bases clipped from V and 3 bases from J, the junction kept 6 bases outside the gene matches. Germline loops: CDR1 DFQATT, CDR2 SNEGSKA (reference sequence). In DNA form, the CDR3 reads TGCAGTGCTAAAGGACAGGCTGACTACGAGCAGTACTTC. It yields the protein CSAKGQADYEQYF.

This clonotype was seen ten or more times. The chain is built from TRBV7-9 and TRBJ2-5; no clear D. This CDR3 has 15 residues. V lost 0 bases and J 2 bases, leaving 10 bases between the germline ends. Germline CDR1 SEHNR, CDR2 FQNEAQ (reference sequence). The CDR3 DNA sequence: TGTGCCAGCAGCTTAGCGGTTGACTTTCAAGAGACCCAGTACTTC. Its translation: CASSLAVDFQETQYF.

Turning to this clonotype: A read error may account for a junction end that differs from germline. The V and J genes are TRBV11-3 and TRBJ2-2; D possibly uses TRBD1 or TRBD2 (6 bases each). The CDR3 contains 15 residues. Per germline, CDR1 SGHNT and CDR2 YENEEA. In DNA form, the CDR3 reads TGTGCCAGCATCTTAGGGGGGACGTACACCGGGGAGCTGTTATTT. Translating it yields CASILGGTYTGELLF.

V usage is TRBV11-2 and J usage is TRBJ2-1, with 7 bases that match TRBD1. Germline V lookup: CDR1 SGHAT, CDR2 FQNNGV. Trimming removed 1 base from V and 2 bases from J; junction bases left unmatched: 2. CDR3 length: 15 amino acids. The CDR3 reads CASSLGQGAYNEQFF. DNA of the CDR3: TGTGCCAGCAGCTTAGGGCAGGGGGCCTACAATGAGCAGTTCTTC.

For this clonotype: One junction end does not reproduce the germline sequence, and a read error may be involved. The V call is TRBV12-3 or TRBV12-4, the J call TRBJ2-7; 13 bases agree with TRBD2. This CDR3 is built from 16 residues. CDR3: CAGSSWTSGRDYEQYF. CDR3 bases: TGTGCCGGCAGTTCCTGGACTAGCGGGAGAGACTACGAGCAGTACTTC.

There are many counts of this clonotype. The rearrangement joins TRBV11-2 to TRBJ2-7, with 8 bases aligning to TRBD2. In germline, CDR1 is SGHAT, CDR2 FQNNGV. The CDR3 runs 17 residues. After removal of 0 bases from V and 2 bases from J, the junction contained 9 bases not matched to a gene. In nucleotides, the CDR3 is TGTGCCAGCAGCTTAGATCGGGGGCCAGCGGGAGCCTACGAGCAGTACTTC. It encodes CASSLDRGPAGAYEQYF.

The J gene is TRBJ2-7, the V gene TRBV20-1; the match to TRBD2 covers 8 bases. V trimming: 2 bases; J trimming: 7 bases; junction bases outside the gene matches: 13. The germline gives CDR1 DFQATT, CDR2 SNEGSKA (reference sequence). This CDR3 contains 15 residues. DNA of the CDR3: TGCAGTGCTAGATGGGGAGGGACTAGAGGGGGTGAGCAGTACTTC. It yields the protein CSARWGGTRGGEQYF.

Turning to this clonotype: One end of the junction fails to match germline, which may point to a read error. The V gene is TRBV20-1, the J gene TRBJ2-4; 7 bases agree with TRBD1. CDR3 length: 14 amino acids. Germline V CDR1 and CDR2: DFQATT, SNEGSKA (reference sequence). This chain's CDR3 is CGANKRQGKNIQYF. CDR3 DNA sequence: TGCGGTGCTAATAAAAGACAGGGTAAAAACATTCAGTACTTC.

This chain links TRBV11-2 with TRBJ1-3; D remains ambiguous. Germline CDR1 SGHAT, CDR2 FQNNGV. The CDR3 runs 16 residues. V gave up 0 bases and J gave up 0 bases, with 9 bases separating them. The CDR3 loop is CASSLDNPVSGNTIYF. In DNA, the CDR3 is TGTGCCAGCAGCTTAGATAACCCAGTCTCTGGAAACACCATATATTTT. Filled out from reference TRBV11-2 and TRBJ1-3, the complete variable domain reads EAGVAQSPRYKIIEKRQSVAFWCNPISGHATLYWYQQILGQGPKLLIQFQNNGVVDDSQLPKDRFSAERLKGVDSTLKIQPAKLEDSAVYLCASSLDNPVSGNTIYFGEGSWLTVV.

This clonotype occurred once. The junction departs from germline at one end; a sequencing error may be responsible. The chain couples TRBV11-2 to TRBJ1-4; no clear D gene. CDR1 and CDR2 (germline): SGHAT, FQNNGV. This CDR3 spans 13 amino acids. Here the CDR3 DNA reads TGTACCAGCAGCCTCAACCAGAACGATAAACTGTTTTTT. This codes for CTSSLNQNDKLFF. Together with reference TRBV11-2 and TRBJ1-4, the CDR3 gives the full variable domain: EAGVAQSPRYKIIEKRQSVAFWCNPISGHATLYWYQQILGQGPKLLIQFQNNGVVDDSQLPKDRFSAERLKGVDSTLKIQPAKLEDSAVYLCTSSLNQNDKLFFGSGTQLSVL.

This clonotype was detected only once. In this CDR3 the conserved last residue, phenylalanine or tryptophan, is missing, so a read error is likely. The rearrangement links TRBV6-6 to TRBJ2-6; tentatively, D is TRBD2 (6 bases). CDR1 is MNHNY, CDR2 SVGAGI, per germline (reference sequence). The CDR3 sequence is 15 residues long. V was trimmed by 6 bases and J by 2 bases, leaving 11 bases between them. In nucleotides, the CDR3 is TGTGCCAGCAGCGGAGGGGTGGCTGGGGCCAACGTCCTGACTTCC. Translation: CASSGGVAGANVLTS.

V usage is TRBV20-1 and J usage is TRBJ2-7; 7 nucleotides agree with TRBD1. Germline V gene data show CDR1 as DFQATT and CDR2 as SNEGSKA (reference sequence). The length of the CDR3 is 14 residues. V dropped 3 bases and J dropped 3; count of bases not matched to a gene: 8. This CDR3 is CSARPPGQYYEQYF. Written as DNA, the CDR3 is TGCAGTGCTAGGCCACCGGGACAGTACTACGAGCAGTACTTC.